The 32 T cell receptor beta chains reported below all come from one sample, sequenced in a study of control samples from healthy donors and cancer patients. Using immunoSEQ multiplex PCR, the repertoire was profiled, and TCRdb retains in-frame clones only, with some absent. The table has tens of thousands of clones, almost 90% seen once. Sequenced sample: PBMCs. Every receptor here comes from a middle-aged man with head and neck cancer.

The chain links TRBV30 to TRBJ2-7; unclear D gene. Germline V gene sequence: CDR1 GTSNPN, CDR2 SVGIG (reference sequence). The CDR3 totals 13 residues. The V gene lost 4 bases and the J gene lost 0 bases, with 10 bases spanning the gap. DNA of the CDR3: TGTGCCTGGACGTTCAGCAGCTCCTACGAGCAGTACTTC. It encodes CAWTFSSSYEQYF.

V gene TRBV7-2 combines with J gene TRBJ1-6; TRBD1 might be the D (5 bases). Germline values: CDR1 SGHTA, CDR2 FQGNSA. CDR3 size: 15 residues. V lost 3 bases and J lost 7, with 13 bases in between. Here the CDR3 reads CASSFGGTPNSPLHF. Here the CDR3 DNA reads TGTGCCAGCAGCTTCGGGGGGACCCCGAATTCACCCCTCCACTTT.

Written as DNA, the CDR3 is TGTGCTAGTGGTTTTGGTTCGACAGGGTGGGGAGACACTGAAGCTTTCTTT. Translating gives CASGFGSTGWGDTEAFF. The V and J genes are TRBV12-5 and TRBJ1-1; 7 bases line up with TRBD1. The germline gives CDR1 LGHNT, CDR2 FRNRAP. The CDR3 sequence is 17 residues long. V dropped 3 bases and J dropped 3; count of bases not matched to a gene: 13.

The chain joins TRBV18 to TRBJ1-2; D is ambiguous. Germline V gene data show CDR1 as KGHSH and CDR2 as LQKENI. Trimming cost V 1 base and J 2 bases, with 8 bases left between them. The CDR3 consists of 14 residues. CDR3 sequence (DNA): TGTGCCAGCTCACCACTAACAACCAACTATGGCTACACCTTC. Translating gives CASSPLTTNYGYTF.

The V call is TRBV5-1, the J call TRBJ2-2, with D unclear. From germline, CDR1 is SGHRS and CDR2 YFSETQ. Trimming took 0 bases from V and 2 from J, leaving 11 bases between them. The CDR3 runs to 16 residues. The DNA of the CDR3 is TGCGCCAGCAGCTTGGCCCCTGCCGGTAACACCGGGGAGCTGTTTTTT. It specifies CASSLAPAGNTGELFF. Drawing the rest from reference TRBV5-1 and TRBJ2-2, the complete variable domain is KAGVTQTPRYLIKTRGQQVTLSCSPISGHRSVSWYQQTPGQGLQFLFEYFSETQRNKGNFPGRFSGRQFSNSRSEMNVSTLELGDSALYLCASSLAPAGNTGELFFGEGSRLTVL.

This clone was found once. CDR3 sequence: CASSPNPVGTGGDTQYF. The CDR3 DNA is TGTGCCAGCAGCCCTAACCCGGTGGGGACGGGGGGCGATACGCAGTATTTT. V and J are TRBV3-1 (or the pseudogene TRBV3-2) and TRBJ2-3; a weak D match, TRBD2 (7 bases). The CDR3 length is 17 residues. The germline CDR1 and CDR2 sequences are LGHDT and YNNKEL (reference sequence). V was shortened by 4 bases and J by 6 bases, with 23 bases between the two germline ends.

DNA of the CDR3: TGTGCCAGCAGCTTAAAGTTCCGGGAGACCCAGTACTTC. Its protein product is CASSLKFRETQYF. V gene TRBV7-2 combines with J gene TRBJ2-5; no reliable D call. CDR1 and CDR2 (germline): SGHTA, FQGNSA. With 2 bases removed from V and 5 bases from J, the gap between germline ends came to 9 bases. The CDR3 contains 13 residues.

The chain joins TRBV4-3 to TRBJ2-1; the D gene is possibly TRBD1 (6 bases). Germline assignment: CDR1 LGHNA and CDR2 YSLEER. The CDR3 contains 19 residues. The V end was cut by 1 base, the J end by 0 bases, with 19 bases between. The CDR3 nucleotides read TGCGCCAGCAGCCAAGGGGAAGGGGTCAGGGGTAGCTCCTACAATGAGCAGTTCTTC. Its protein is CASSQGEGVRGSSYNEQFF.

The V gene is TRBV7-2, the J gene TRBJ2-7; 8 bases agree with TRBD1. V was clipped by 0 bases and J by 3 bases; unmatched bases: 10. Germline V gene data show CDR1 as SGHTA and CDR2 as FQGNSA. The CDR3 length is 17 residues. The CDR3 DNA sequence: TGTGCCAGCAGCTTAGCGATTAACCCTGGACAGGGCTACGAGCAGTACTTC. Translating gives CASSLAINPGQGYEQYF. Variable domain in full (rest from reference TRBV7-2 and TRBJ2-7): GAGVSQSPSNKVTEKGKDVELRCDPISGHTALYWYRQSLGQGLEFLIYFQGNSAPDKSGLPSDRFSAERTGGSVSTLTIQRTQQEDSAVYLCASSLAINPGQGYEQYFGPGTRLTVT.

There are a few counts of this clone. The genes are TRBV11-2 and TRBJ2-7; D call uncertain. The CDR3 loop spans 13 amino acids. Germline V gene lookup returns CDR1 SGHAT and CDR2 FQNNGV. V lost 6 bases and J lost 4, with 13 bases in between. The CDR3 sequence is CASRDIKIYEQYF. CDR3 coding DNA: TGTGCCAGCAGGGATATCAAGATTTACGAGCAGTACTTC.

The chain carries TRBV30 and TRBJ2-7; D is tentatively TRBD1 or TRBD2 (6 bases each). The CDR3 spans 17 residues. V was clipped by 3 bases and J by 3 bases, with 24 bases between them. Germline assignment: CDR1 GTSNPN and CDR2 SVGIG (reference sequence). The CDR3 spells CAWSGSQSGRGDYEQYF. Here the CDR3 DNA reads TGTGCCTGGAGCGGATCACAAAGCGGTAGGGGGGACTACGAGCAGTACTTC.

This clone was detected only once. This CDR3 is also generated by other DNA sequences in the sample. CDR3 bases: TGTGCCAGCAGTTTGCGGGGGGGGGATACTAACTATGGCTACACCTTC. It yields the protein CASSLRGGDTNYGYTF. The chain recombines TRBV27 with TRBJ1-2; weak D call: TRBD1 (5 bases). The CDR3 is made up of 16 amino acids. Germline V gene sequence: CDR1 MNHEY, CDR2 SMNVEV (reference sequence). Between the trimmed V and J ends, which lost 3 bases and 0 bases, there was a span of 14 bases.

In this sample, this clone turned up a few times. In DNA, the CDR3 is TGTGCCAGCAGTGAAGGGTTTGGAGAGGGGGTAGAAAAACTGTTTTTT. It is translated as CASSEGFGEGVEKLFF. This rearrangement joins TRBV2 to TRBJ1-4; D perhaps matches TRBD1 (6 bases). This CDR3 is built from 16 residues. Germline values: CDR1 SNHLY, CDR2 FYNNEI. V was trimmed by 1 base and J by 8 bases, leaving 17 bases between them.

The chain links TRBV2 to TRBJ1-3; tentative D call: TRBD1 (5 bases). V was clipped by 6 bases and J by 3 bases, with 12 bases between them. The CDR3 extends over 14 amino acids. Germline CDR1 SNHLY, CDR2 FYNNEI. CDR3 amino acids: CASRQSTGGNTIYF. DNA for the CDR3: TGTGCCAGCAGACAGTCCACAGGTGGAAACACCATATATTTT.

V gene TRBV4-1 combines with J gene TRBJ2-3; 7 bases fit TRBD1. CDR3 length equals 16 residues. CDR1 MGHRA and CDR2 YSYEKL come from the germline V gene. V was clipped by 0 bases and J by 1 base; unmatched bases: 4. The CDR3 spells CASSQERGPGTDTQYF. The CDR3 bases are TGCGCCAGCAGCCAAGAGAGGGGGCCGGGCACAGATACGCAGTATTTT.

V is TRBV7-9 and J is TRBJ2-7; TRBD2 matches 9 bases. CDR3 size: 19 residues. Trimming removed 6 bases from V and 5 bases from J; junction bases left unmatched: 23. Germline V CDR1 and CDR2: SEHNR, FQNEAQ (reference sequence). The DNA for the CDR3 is TGTGCCAGCAGTTTTAGGGGGGACAGATTAGCGGGAGCTCCCAACGAGCAGTACTTC. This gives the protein CASSFRGDRLAGAPNEQYF.

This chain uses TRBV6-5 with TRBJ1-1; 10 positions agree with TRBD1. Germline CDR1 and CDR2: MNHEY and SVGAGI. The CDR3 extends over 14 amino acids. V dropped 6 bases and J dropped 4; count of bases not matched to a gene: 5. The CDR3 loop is CASSRDRGLTEAFF. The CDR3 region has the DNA TGTGCCAGCAGCCGGGACAGGGGACTCACTGAAGCTTTCTTT.

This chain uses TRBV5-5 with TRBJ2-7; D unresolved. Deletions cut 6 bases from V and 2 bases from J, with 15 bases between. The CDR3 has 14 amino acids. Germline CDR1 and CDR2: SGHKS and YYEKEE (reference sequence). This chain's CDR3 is CASNLAVYPYEQYF. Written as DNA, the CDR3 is TGTGCCAGCAACCTGGCGGTTTACCCCTACGAGCAGTACTTC.

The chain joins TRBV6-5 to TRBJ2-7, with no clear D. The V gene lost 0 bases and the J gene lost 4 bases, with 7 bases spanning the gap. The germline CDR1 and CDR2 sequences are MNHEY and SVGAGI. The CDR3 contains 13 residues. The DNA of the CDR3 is TGTGCCAGCAGTTACTCGTGGAGTTACGAGCAGTACTTC. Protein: CASSYSWSYEQYF.

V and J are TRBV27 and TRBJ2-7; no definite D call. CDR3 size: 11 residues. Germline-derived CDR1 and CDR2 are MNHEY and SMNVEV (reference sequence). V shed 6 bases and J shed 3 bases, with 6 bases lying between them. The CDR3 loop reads CASSRGYEQYF. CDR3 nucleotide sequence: TGTGCCAGCAGCAGAGGCTACGAGCAGTACTTC.

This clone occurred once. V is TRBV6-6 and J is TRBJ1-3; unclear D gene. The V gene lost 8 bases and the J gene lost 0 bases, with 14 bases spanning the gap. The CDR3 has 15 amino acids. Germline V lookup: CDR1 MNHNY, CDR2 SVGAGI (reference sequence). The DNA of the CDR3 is TGTGCCAGCGATAAGGCCTTTTCCTCTGGAAACACCATATATTTT. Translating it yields CASDKAFSSGNTIYF.

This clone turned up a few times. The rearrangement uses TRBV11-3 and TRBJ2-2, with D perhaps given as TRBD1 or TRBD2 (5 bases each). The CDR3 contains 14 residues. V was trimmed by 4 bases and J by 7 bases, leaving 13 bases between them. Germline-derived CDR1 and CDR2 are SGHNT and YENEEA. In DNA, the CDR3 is TGTGCCAGCAGCTCCCCTAGGGGAGTCGGGGAGCTGTTTTTT. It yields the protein CASSSPRGVGELFF.

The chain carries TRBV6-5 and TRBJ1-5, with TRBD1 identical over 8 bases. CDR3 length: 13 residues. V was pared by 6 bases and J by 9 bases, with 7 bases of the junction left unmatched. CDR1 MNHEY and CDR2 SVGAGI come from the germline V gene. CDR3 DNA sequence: TGTGCCAGCAGACCAACAGGGGGGGGGCCCCAGCATTTT. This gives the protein CASRPTGGGPQHF.

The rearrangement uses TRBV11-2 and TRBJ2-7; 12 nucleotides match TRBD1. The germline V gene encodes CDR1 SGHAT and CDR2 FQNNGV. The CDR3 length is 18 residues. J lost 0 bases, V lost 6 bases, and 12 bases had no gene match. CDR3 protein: CASSPGGQGAYGSYEQYF. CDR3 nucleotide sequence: TGTGCCAGCAGTCCCGGGGGACAGGGGGCTTATGGCTCCTACGAGCAGTACTTC.

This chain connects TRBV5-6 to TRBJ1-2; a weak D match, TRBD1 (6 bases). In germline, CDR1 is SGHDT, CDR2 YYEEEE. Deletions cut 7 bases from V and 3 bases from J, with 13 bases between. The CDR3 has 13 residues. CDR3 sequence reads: CASYREGYYGYTF. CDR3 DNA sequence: TGTGCCAGCTACAGGGAAGGTTACTATGGCTACACCTTC. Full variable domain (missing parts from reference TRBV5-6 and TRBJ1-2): DAGVTQSPTHLIKTRGQQVTLRCSPKSGHDTVSWYQQALGQGPQFIFQYYEEEERQRGNFPDRFSGHQFPNYSSELNVNALLLGDSALYLCASYREGYYGYTFGSGTRLTVV.

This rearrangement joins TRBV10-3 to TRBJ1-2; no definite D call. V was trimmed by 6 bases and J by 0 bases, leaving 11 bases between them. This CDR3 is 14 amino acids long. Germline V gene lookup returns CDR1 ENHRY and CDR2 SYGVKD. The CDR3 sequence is CAIRSGQANYGYTF. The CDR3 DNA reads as TGTGCCATCAGGAGCGGGCAGGCTAACTATGGCTACACCTTC.

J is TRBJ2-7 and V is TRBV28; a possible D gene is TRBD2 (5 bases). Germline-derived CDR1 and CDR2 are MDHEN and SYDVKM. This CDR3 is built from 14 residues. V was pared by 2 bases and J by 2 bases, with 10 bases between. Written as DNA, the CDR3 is TGTGCCAGCAGTTTACCGGGATTCGCCTACGAGCAGTACTTC. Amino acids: CASSLPGFAYEQYF.

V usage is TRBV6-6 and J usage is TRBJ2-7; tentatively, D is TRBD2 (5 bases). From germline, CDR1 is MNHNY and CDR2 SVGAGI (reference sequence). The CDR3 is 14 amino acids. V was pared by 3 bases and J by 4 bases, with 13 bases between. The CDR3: CASSYGLEGYEQYF. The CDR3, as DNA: TGTGCCAGCAGTTATGGCCTAGAGGGATACGAGCAGTACTTC.

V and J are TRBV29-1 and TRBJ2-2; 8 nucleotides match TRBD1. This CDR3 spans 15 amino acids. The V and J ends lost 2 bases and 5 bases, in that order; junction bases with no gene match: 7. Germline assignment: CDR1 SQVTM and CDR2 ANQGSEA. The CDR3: CSVEPRTGLTGELFF. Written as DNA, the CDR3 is TGCAGCGTTGAACCGCGGACAGGGCTGACCGGGGAGCTGTTTTTT.

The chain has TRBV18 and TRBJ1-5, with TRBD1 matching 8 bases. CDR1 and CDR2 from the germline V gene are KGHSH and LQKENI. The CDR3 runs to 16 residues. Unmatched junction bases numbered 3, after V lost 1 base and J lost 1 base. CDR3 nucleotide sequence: TGTGCCAGCTCACCACTTCCAGGGGGCAGCAATCAGCCCCAGCATTTT. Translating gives CASSPLPGGSNQPQHF.

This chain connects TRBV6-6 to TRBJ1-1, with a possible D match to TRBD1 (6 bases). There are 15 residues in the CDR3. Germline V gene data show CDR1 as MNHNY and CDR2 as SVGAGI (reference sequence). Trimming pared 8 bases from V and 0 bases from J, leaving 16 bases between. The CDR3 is CASEPSRQVNTEAFF. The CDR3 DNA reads TGTGCCAGCGAACCCTCTCGACAGGTGAACACTGAAGCTTTCTTT.

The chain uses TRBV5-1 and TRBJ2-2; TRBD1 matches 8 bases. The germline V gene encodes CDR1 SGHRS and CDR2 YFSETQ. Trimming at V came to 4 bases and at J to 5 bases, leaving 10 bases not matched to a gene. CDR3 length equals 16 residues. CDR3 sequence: CASSLVQGAGTGELFF. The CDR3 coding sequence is TGCGCCAGCAGCCTGGTCCAGGGGGCAGGAACCGGGGAGCTGTTTTTT.